A selection of T cell receptor beta chains follows, all from one sample in a study of blood T cell repertoires in COVID-19. Sequencing was performed with immunoSEQ multiplex PCR; in TCRdb, only in-frame clones are kept and a portion is missing. This sample has some 100,000 clones; about 81% occur once, and the top ten carry 17%. The specimen was peripheral blood. The receptors here all came from a woman in her sixties or seventies with acute or convalescent COVID-19. Both conserved end residues are trimmed from each CDR3. Rows may omit the clone size; those that give it use once, few, many or a size class.

v_call	j_call	clone_size	cdr3_aa
TRBV6-1	TRBJ1-5	few	ASSEVEDQPQH
TRBV7-2	TRBJ2-7	many	ASSLGFGRGGYEQY
TRBV5-6	TRBJ1-6	NA	ASSYQDRDYSPLH
TRBV3-1/TRBV3-2	TRBJ1-4	once	ASSQTIRDKLF
TRBV6-5	TRBJ2-1	NA	ASRLAAYNEQF
TRBV30	TRBJ2-3	NA	AWSPGSTDTQY
TRBV19	TRBJ2-5	NA	ASSRSPGVRGETQY
TRBV3-1/TRBV3-2	TRBJ1-1	NA	ASSQGVGGRREAF
TRBV5-1	TRBJ1-4	NA	ASSFAGGDVEKLF
TRBV19	TRBJ1-5	NA	ASRFTPGSSNQPQH
TRBV27	TRBJ2-3	NA	ASSPLSFRGAGMDTQY
TRBV5-6	TRBJ1-6	NA	ASTQGGVNSPLH
TRBV2	TRBJ2-7	NA	ASSDGYRSSYEQY
TRBV20-1	TRBJ2-4	NA	SVRGPYIQY
TRBV11-3	TRBJ2-7	NA	ASSPGRDYEQY
TRBV7-3	TRBJ1-6	NA	ASSLSGENSPLH
TRBV12-5	TRBJ1-3	NA	ASGLPPLSSGNTIY
TRBV27	TRBJ1-5	NA	ASRPGGPGNQPQH
TRBV10-1	TRBJ1-5	NA	ASSMSGGPQH
TRBV29-1	TRBJ1-4	NA	SARGQGNEKLF
TRBV4-2	TRBJ2-1	NA	ASSQVSSGGLREQF
TRBV9	TRBJ2-7	few	ASSGGQGVTYEQY
TRBV4-3	TRBJ2-3	NA	ASSQEPSGGASDTQY
TRBV30	TRBJ1-5	NA	ACATGTHSNQPQH
TRBV11-2	TRBJ2-7	NA	ASRSSSMGPYEQY
TRBV11-2	TRBJ1-1	once	ASSLSATAEAF
TRBV29-1	TRBJ2-3	NA	STTGEPSADTQY